A selection of T cell receptor beta chains follows, all from one sample in a study of cytomegalovirus exposure and HLA in healthy donors. Sequenced by immunoSEQ multiplex PCR; TCRdb stores in-frame clones only, minus some. The sample lists 50,000 to 55,000 clones, around 67% occurring once. The sequencing input was PBMCs. All receptors derive from a woman aged 45 to 65 in good health and CMV-seropositive. Both conserved end residues are part of each CDR3.

V gene: TRBV11-1; CDR3 protein: CASSRGVGRVGTEAFF
V gene: TRBV23-1; CDR3 protein: CASIPLVPNEQFF
V gene: TRBV5-3; CDR3 protein: CARSLMGLAPILTAGELFF
V gene: TRBV13; CDR3 protein: CASSLWAMNTEAFF
V gene: TRBV7-2; CDR3 protein: CASSPQYRAGVPPYF
V gene: TRBV5-1; CDR3 protein: CASSLEMGQAHEQYF
V gene: TRBV6-5; CDR3 protein: CASGNREKGYTF
V gene: TRBV28; CDR3 protein: CASSYPLDISDTEAFF
V gene: TRBV10-3; CDR3 protein: CAIGPGLAGETQYF
V gene: TRBV19; CDR3 protein: CASSSRGRAGEGYTF
V gene: TRBV5-1; CDR3 protein: CASSFRGVGSGYTF
V gene: TRBV5-6; CDR3 protein: CASSQMDRLNQPQHF
V gene: TRBV6-6; CDR3 protein: CASSYFAGDEKLFF
V gene: TRBV5-1; CDR3 protein: CASSFSDRGRKLFF
V gene: TRBV6-5; CDR3 protein: CASSYSIGQGARELFF
V gene: TRBV29-1; CDR3 protein: CSVDKGDRGQGGYTF